The clone carrying this T cell receptor (beta chain) occurred many times. CDR1 is SGHAT and CDR2 is FQNNGV in the germline V gene. CDR3 size: 14 residues. V dropped 6 bases and J dropped 4; count of bases not matched to a gene: 7. This record belongs to a study of Graves' ophthalmopathy and Graves' hyperthyroidism. Symptoms, serum thyroxine and TRAb, thyroid ultrasound, and orbital computed tomography formed the diagnostic basis. Scientists amplified the TCR beta CDR3 regions from RNA transcripts. RT-PCR was first run with HTBI primers, then multiplex PCR in a second round. In TCRdb, the multiplex PCR reads were re-called with MiXCR into one record per CDR3 protein. The sample carries over a million distinct CDR3 sequences, about 38% recorded once.

What was sequenced was peripheral blood or thyroid tissue (not recorded which). The rearrangement joins TRBV11-2 to TRBJ2-5, with 8 bases that match TRBD1. This clonotype originated in an adult man with Graves' hyperthyroidism. CDR3 protein: CASRPHDRGETQYF. In nucleotides, the CDR3 is TGTGCCAGCAGGCCACACGACAGGGGAGAGACCCAGTACTTC.